These 26 T cell receptor beta chains share one sample of origin, sequenced in a study of control samples from healthy donors and cancer patients. Only in-frame clones appear in the TCRdb table, and some are missing; sequencing was by immunoSEQ multiplex PCR. The table shows under 150,000 clones, with around 87% occurring only once. Sequencing was performed on blood. Receptors were obtained from a man in his sixties in good health.

J is TRBJ2-5 and V is TRBV6-1; D call uncertain. V lost 3 bases and J 6 bases, leaving 5 bases between the germline ends. The germline CDR1 and CDR2 sequences are MNHNS and SASEGT. The CDR3 is 11 residues long. The DNA for the CDR3 is TGTGCCAGCAGTGAGCTGAAGACCCAGTACTTC. This codes for CASSELKTQYF.

The chain uses TRBV14 and TRBJ1-2; 8 positions agree with TRBD1. The V gene's germline CDR1 is SGHDN and CDR2 FVKESK. V shed 5 bases, J shed 7 bases, and the junction held 6 bases outside the gene matches. CDR3 length equals 13 residues. The CDR3 DNA follows: TGTGCCAGCAGCTACGACAGGGGAGGTGGCTACACCTTC. The encoded protein is CASSYDRGGGYTF.

The chain couples TRBV28 to TRBJ2-7; TRBD1 agrees at 8 bases. The CDR3 has 15 residues. Germline V gives CDR1 MDHEN, CDR2 SYDVKM. V dropped 8 bases and J dropped 3; count of bases not matched to a gene: 12. As DNA, the CDR3 is TGTGCCAGCGGCATTACAGGGACAGGCAACTACGAGCAGTACTTC. Protein: CASGITGTGNYEQYF.

The V gene is TRBV3-1 (or the pseudogene TRBV3-2), the J gene TRBJ2-3, with a possible D match to TRBD2 (6 bases). The V and J ends lost 4 bases and 5 bases respectively, with 13 bases between them. Germline lookup yields CDR1 LGHDT and CDR2 YNNKEL (reference sequence). This CDR3 contains 14 residues. CDR3 sequence: CASSLGTAKDTQYF. For the CDR3, the DNA is TGTGCCAGCAGCCTTGGGACTGCAAAAGATACGCAGTATTTT.

This clone appeared a few times. The chain combines TRBV6-5 with TRBJ1-3; D is unclear. Trimming took 9 bases from V and 2 from J, leaving 14 bases between them. CDR1 is MNHEY and CDR2 is SVGAGI in the germline V gene. This CDR3 is built from 14 residues. This CDR3 is CASRTSRAGNTIYF. The CDR3 nucleotides read TGTGCCAGTAGGACCTCTAGAGCTGGAAACACCATATATTTT.

This chain links TRBV3-1 (or the pseudogene TRBV3-2) with TRBJ1-2; tentatively, D is TRBD1 (5 bases). Trimming took 6 bases from V and 5 from J, leaving 13 bases between them. Per germline, CDR1 LGHDT and CDR2 YNNKEL (reference sequence). The CDR3 contains 13 residues. The CDR3 DNA reads TGTGCCAGCAGGCCAATTGACAGTTATGGCTACACCTTC. Translated: CASRPIDSYGYTF.

In regard to this clone: One junction end disagrees with the germline gene, perhaps due to a read error. The V gene is TRBV5-1, the J gene TRBJ2-1, with 9 bases matching TRBD2. The CDR3 has 15 amino acids. Germline CDR1 reads SGHRS; CDR2 reads YFSETQ. The CDR3 here is CASCLVAGAYNEQFF. The DNA for the CDR3 is TGCGCCAGCTGCTTGGTAGCGGGGGCCTACAATGAGCAGTTCTTC.

The CDR3 is CASSLSALRTSGGVTDTQYF. The DNA for the CDR3 is TGTGCCAGCTCACTTTCCGCTCTTCGGACTAGCGGGGGGGTCACAGATACGCAGTATTTT. This chain joins TRBV18 and TRBJ2-3; 15 nucleotides agree with TRBD2. V shed 4 bases and J 2 bases; nucleotides not matched to a gene: 13. The germline CDR1 and CDR2 sequences are KGHSH and LQKENI. This CDR3 is 20 amino acids long. The whole variable domain, filled in from reference TRBV18 and TRBJ2-3, reads NAGVMQNPRHLVRRRGQEARLRCSPMKGHSHVYWYRQLPEEGLKFMVYLQKENIIDESGMPKERFSAEFPKEGPSILRIQQVVRGDSAAYFCASSLSALRTSGGVTDTQYFGPGTRLTVL.

The rearrangement links TRBV6-5 to TRBJ2-7, with D perhaps TRBD2 (6 bases). The germline V gene encodes CDR1 MNHEY and CDR2 SVGAGI. Trimming cost V 7 bases and J 2 bases, with 15 bases left between them. The CDR3 is 14 residues long. The DNA for the CDR3 is TGTGCCAGCACCGCGGTGGAGGGGACCTACGAGCAGTACTTC. This gives the protein CASTAVEGTYEQYF.

This clone appeared once. The chain carries TRBV27 and TRBJ1-5; D gene unclear. V was clipped by 3 bases and J by 0 bases, with 9 bases between them. This CDR3 is built from 15 residues. Germline V gene data show CDR1 as MNHEY and CDR2 as SMNVEV (reference sequence). The CDR3 sequence is CASSFGGYSNQPQHF. CDR3 in DNA: TGTGCCAGCAGTTTCGGAGGGTATAGCAATCAGCCCCAGCATTTT.

The chain has TRBV18 and TRBJ2-2, with D possibly being TRBD1 (6 bases). The germline V gene encodes CDR1 KGHSH and CDR2 LQKENI. V dropped 4 bases and J dropped 3 bases, with 12 bases sitting between them. The CDR3 sequence is 15 residues long. Here the CDR3 reads CASSRGQMDTGELFF. The CDR3 DNA is TGTGCCAGCTCACGGGGACAAATGGACACCGGGGAGCTGTTTTTT. Full variable domain (missing parts from reference TRBV18 and TRBJ2-2): NAGVMQNPRHLVRRRGQEARLRCSPMKGHSHVYWYRQLPEEGLKFMVYLQKENIIDESGMPKERFSAEFPKEGPSILRIQQVVRGDSAAYFCASSRGQMDTGELFFGEGSRLTVL.

In nucleotides, the CDR3 is TGTGCCAGCAGCTTAGGGGGGCGATTTGAAGAGACCCAGTACTTC. Its protein is CASSLGGRFEETQYF. This chain connects TRBV7-9 to TRBJ2-5; a possible D gene is TRBD1 (6 bases). V lost 1 base to trimming and J lost 3 bases, with 12 bases between them. CDR1 and CDR2 (germline): SEHNR, FQNEAQ (reference sequence). The CDR3 runs to 15 residues.

This clone was seen only once. The J gene is TRBJ1-6, the V gene TRBV5-4, with D hard to call. This CDR3 region has 19 residues. Germline values: CDR1 SGHNT, CDR2 YYREEE (reference sequence). V dropped 3 bases and J dropped 0 bases, with 19 bases sitting between them. The CDR3 sequence is CASSSDPYLLNSYNSPLHF. CDR3 sequence (DNA): TGTGCCAGCAGCTCGGACCCTTACCTCCTTAACTCCTATAATTCACCCCTCCACTTT. Complete variable domain (other parts from reference TRBV5-4 and TRBJ1-6): ETGVTQSPTHLIKTRGQQVTLRCSSQSGHNTVSWYQQALGQGPQFIFQYYREEENGRGNFPPRFSGLQFPNYSSELNVNALELDDSALYLCASSSDPYLLNSYNSPLHFGNGTRLTVT.

J is TRBJ1-2 and V is TRBV7-9, with D hard to call. There are 13 residues in the CDR3. V dropped 1 base and J dropped 6 bases, with 9 bases sitting between them. Germline CDR1 SEHNR, CDR2 FQNEAQ (reference sequence). CDR3 bases: TGTGCCAGCAGCTTAGGGCAGCCGAATGGCTACACCTTC. This gives the protein CASSLGQPNGYTF.

The rearrangement joins TRBV25-1 to TRBJ1-1; 7 bases match TRBD1. The V gene end was trimmed by 8 bases and the J gene end by 4 bases; junction bases not matched to a gene: 10. The CDR3 has 14 residues. The germline gives CDR1 MGHDK, CDR2 SYGVNS. CDR3 protein: CASSTDRVGTEAFF. The DNA for the CDR3 is TGTGCCAGCTCAACCGACAGGGTTGGCACTGAAGCTTTCTTT. The full variable domain, in which reference TRBV25-1 and TRBJ1-1 provide the parts outside the CDR3, is EADIYQTPRYLVIGTGKKITLECSQTMGHDKMYWYQQDPGMELHLIHYSYGVNSTEKGDLSSESTVSRIRTEHFPLTLESARPSHTSQYLCASSTDRVGTEAFFGQGTRLTVV.

This clone was found once. CDR3 region: CAISERVSDEQYF. CDR3 nucleotide sequence: TGTGCCATCAGTGAGAGGGTTTCCGACGAGCAGTACTTC. V usage is TRBV10-3 and J usage is TRBJ2-7; D is ambiguous. V shed 2 bases and J shed 5 bases, with 10 bases lying between them. Germline V gene lookup returns CDR1 ENHRY and CDR2 SYGVKD. There are 13 residues in the CDR3.

The chain carries TRBV9 and TRBJ2-2; D call uncertain. CDR3 length equals 11 residues. Deletions cut 6 bases from V and 6 bases from J, with 6 bases between. Germline V gene sequence: CDR1 SGDLS, CDR2 YYNGEE. The DNA of the CDR3 is TGTGCCAGCAATGGCGCCGGGGAGCTGTTTTTT. The encoded protein is CASNGAGELFF.

This clone was detected once. This chain joins TRBV6-5 and TRBJ1-6, with 7 bases matching TRBD1. Germline values: CDR1 MNHEY, CDR2 SVGAGI. The CDR3 runs to 15 residues. The V gene end was trimmed by 4 bases and the J gene end by 7 bases; junction bases not matched to a gene: 7. The CDR3 reads CASSFRQGANSPLHF. CDR3 sequence (DNA): TGTGCCAGCAGTTTTCGACAGGGAGCGAATTCACCCCTCCACTTT.

This chain links TRBV19 with TRBJ1-4; tentatively, D is TRBD1 (5 bases). Per germline, CDR1 LNHDA and CDR2 SQIVND (reference sequence). This CDR3 is built from 16 residues. V dropped 5 bases and J dropped 0 bases, with 13 bases sitting between them. The CDR3 DNA sequence: TGTGCCAGTAGTCGGGGGTTTAAGTCAACTAATGAAAAACTGTTTTTT. Its translation is CASSRGFKSTNEKLFF.

V and J are TRBV19 and TRBJ1-3; D call uncertain. The V end lost 5 bases, the J end lost 4 bases, and 12 bases lay between the germline ends. This CDR3 spans 14 amino acids. CDR1 LNHDA and CDR2 SQIVND come from the germline V gene (reference sequence). CDR3 protein: CASSSTGRGNTIYF. The CDR3 coding sequence is TGTGCCAGTAGTTCCACCGGACGAGGAAACACCATATATTTT.

The V call is TRBV7-2, the J call TRBJ1-3; D unresolved. The V and J ends lost 0 bases and 0 bases respectively, with 6 bases between them. CDR1 SGHTA and CDR2 FQGNSA come from the germline V gene. The CDR3 extends over 15 amino acids. The DNA of the CDR3 is TGTGCCAGCAGCTTAGCGTGGGCCTCTGGAAACACCATATATTTT. It encodes CASSLAWASGNTIYF.

This sequence joins TRBV2 and TRBJ1-6, with D uncertain. The germline V gene encodes CDR1 SNHLY and CDR2 FYNNEI. The CDR3 runs 17 residues. V was clipped by 6 bases and J by 10 bases, with 25 bases between them. CDR3 amino acids: CASRVTPPRLGYSPLHF. CDR3 coding DNA: TGTGCCAGCAGGGTGACGCCTCCTAGACTGGGTTACTCACCCCTCCACTTT.

V gene TRBV19 combines with J gene TRBJ2-2; D unclear. CDR3 length: 14 amino acids. V was cut by 9 bases and J by 2 bases, with 13 bases left in between. From germline, CDR1 is LNHDA and CDR2 SQIVND (reference sequence). Here the CDR3 DNA reads TGTGCCAGCGTTAGATACGGCAACACCGGGGAGCTGTTTTTT. The encoded protein is CASVRYGNTGELFF.

The J gene is TRBJ2-1, the V gene TRBV9; D ambiguous. The CDR3 consists of 14 residues. Germline assignment: CDR1 SGDLS and CDR2 YYNGEE. V was clipped by 0 bases and J by 5 bases, with 9 bases between them. CDR3 loop: CASSVARVNNEQFF. The CDR3 nucleotides read TGTGCCAGCAGCGTAGCGCGAGTAAACAATGAGCAGTTCTTC.

This sequence joins TRBV27 and TRBJ1-2; TRBD1 matches 7 bases. Germline assignment: CDR1 MNHEY and CDR2 SMNVEV (reference sequence). This CDR3 has 15 residues. V shed 6 bases and J 4 bases; nucleotides not matched to a gene: 11. The CDR3 DNA follows: TGTGCCAGCAGCTTCGGGACAGCGGATCTCTATGGCTACACCTTC. Its protein product is CASSFGTADLYGYTF.

J is TRBJ2-7 and V is TRBV7-9, with a tentative D call TRBD1 (6 bases). The V end was cut by 5 bases, the J end by 6 bases, with 11 bases between. The germline V gene has CDR1 SEHNR and CDR2 FQNEAQ (reference sequence). The CDR3 loop spans 12 amino acids. The CDR3 DNA reads as TGTGCCAGCAGCCCGGGACAAACCGAGCAGTACTTC. Amino acids: CASSPGQTEQYF.